These 6 T cell receptor beta chains were all obtained from the same sample, sequenced in a study of control samples from healthy donors and cancer patients. Generated by immunoSEQ multiplex PCR, the TCRdb table keeps only in-frame clones and is missing some. This table holds over 7,500 clones, about 91% found once. The specimen sequenced was PBMCs. All receptors come from a man aged 60 to 75 with colorectal cancer.

This clone was observed a handful of times. This chain joins TRBV9 and TRBJ2-3; D is perhaps TRBD2 (5 bases). The CDR3 contains 16 residues. CDR1 is SGDLS, CDR2 YYNGEE, per germline. The ends were cut back, 4 bases at V and 4 bases at J, with 19 bases in the middle. DNA for the CDR3: TGTGCCAGCAGCCCCGCGAGCGGTCAAGGGTCAGATACGCAGTATTTT. It codes for CASSPASGQGSDTQYF. Complete variable domain (other parts from reference TRBV9 and TRBJ2-3): DSGVTQTPKHLITATGQRVTLRCSPRSGDLSVYWYQQSLDQGLQFLIQYYNGEERAKGNILERFSAQQFPDLHSELNLSSLELGDSALYFCASSPASGQGSDTQYFGPGTRLTVL.

This rearrangement joins TRBV30 to TRBJ1-1; D is undetermined. The CDR3 length is 13 residues. Trimming shortened V by 3 bases and J by 3 bases, and 11 bases separated the two germline ends. Germline CDR1 and CDR2: GTSNPN and SVGIG (reference sequence). CDR3 loop: CAWRGYGDTEAFF. Here the CDR3 DNA reads TGTGCCTGGAGGGGGTATGGGGACACTGAAGCTTTCTTT.

The chain recombines TRBV6-5 with TRBJ2-7; TRBD1 agrees at 9 bases. Germline lookup yields CDR1 MNHEY and CDR2 SVGAGI. The CDR3 consists of 15 residues. The J segment lost 4 bases and the V segment lost 2 bases, leaving 6 bases of the junction unmatched. The CDR3 sequence is CASSYDPGQGYEQYF. The CDR3 DNA sequence: TGTGCCAGCAGTTACGATCCGGGACAGGGTTACGAGCAGTACTTC.

This rearrangement joins TRBV3-1 (or the pseudogene TRBV3-2) to TRBJ2-3; 8 bases agree with TRBD2. J gave up 2 bases and V 0 bases, and 7 bases lay outside the gene matches. CDR3 length: 17 amino acids. Germline V gene lookup returns CDR1 LGHDT and CDR2 YNNKEL (reference sequence). This CDR3 reads CASSQEPAGVPTDTQYF. In DNA, the CDR3 is TGTGCCAGCAGCCAAGAGCCAGCGGGGGTTCCCACAGATACGCAGTATTTT.

This chain joins TRBV6-2 or TRBV6-3 and TRBJ2-2, with 9 bases lining up with TRBD2. In germline, CDR1 is MNHEY, CDR2 SVGEGT. There are 15 residues in the CDR3. V trimming: 6 bases; J trimming: 4 bases; junction bases outside the gene matches: 6. CDR3 coding DNA: TGTGCCAGCAGCATGGGACTAGCAGGCACCGGGGAGCTGTTTTTT. This sequence encodes CASSMGLAGTGELFF.

The chain has TRBV19 and TRBJ1-1, with D possibly being TRBD1 (5 bases). V dropped 7 bases and J dropped 8 bases, with 17 bases sitting between them. Germline V gene data show CDR1 as LNHDA and CDR2 as SQIVND (reference sequence). CDR3 length: 13 residues. The CDR3 sequence: CASTTLYGGEAFF. The DNA for the CDR3 is TGTGCCAGTACAACCCTTTATGGGGGAGAAGCTTTCTTT.